This T cell receptor beta chain came from a study of beta chain features in type 1 diabetes. Findings of the study overall: Among type 1 diabetes patients, VDJ junctions had fewer insertions and more deletions.

Expressed TCRB transcripts got sequenced, as all isolated RNA was reverse transcribed. Sequencing used immunoSEQ multiplex PCR; TCRdb keeps in-frame clones, though not all of them. Of just over 15,000 clones in the sample, approximately 45% were seen once. This CDR3 region has 16 residues. CDR1 and CDR2 from the germline V gene are SNHLY and FYNNEI. The ends lost 3 bases at V and 6 bases at J; junction bases unmatched: 9. Regarding this clone: Its target is not known.

The clonotype comes from a woman aged 40-49 years in good health. The V and J genes are TRBV2 and TRBJ2-2; 8 bases are shared with TRBD1. Sequencing was performed on stem cell memory CD4+ T cells from blood. CDR3 region: CASSERGRGLPGELFF. The CDR3 region has the DNA TGTGCCAGCAGTGAGAGGGGCAGGGGGCTTCCCGGGGAGCTGTTTTTT.